The T cell receptor (beta chain) under discussion was sequenced for a study of blood T cell repertoires in COVID-19. Study at large: Collection of acute and convalescent COVID-19 samples took place in the United States, Italy and Spain. Nucleic acid was either cDNA or gDNA, and it came from T cells, B-cell-depleted T cells, or PBMCs.

Authors' data handling: Using reference gene primer amplification, nucleated cell counts were estimated. TCRdb keeps only in-frame clones here, not all; method: immunoSEQ multiplex PCR. The V and J calls and clone size are taken from that table; D and trimming were inferred from the DNA. Here the sample spans 95,000 to 120,000 clones, under 85% being singletons. This CDR3 has 16 amino acids. V was clipped by 0 bases and J by 2 bases, with 11 bases between them. Germline V gene lookup returns CDR1 SQVTM and CDR2 ANQGSEA. This clone was counted a single time. What was sequenced was peripheral blood. The chain combines TRBV29-1 with TRBJ2-6, with D possibly matching TRBD2 (6 bases). The TCR comes from a woman aged 70-85 years with acute or convalescent COVID-19. CDR3 sequence reads: CSVEDGGKTGANVLTF. As DNA, the CDR3 is TGCAGCGTTGAAGATGGAGGGAAAACTGGGGCCAACGTCCTGACTTTC.